These T cell receptor beta chains were read from a single sample in a study of T-cell reconstitution after alpha-beta-depleted transplantation in children. In TCRdb, the PCR reads were re-called with MiXCR into one record per CDR3 protein. The repertoire holds 500,000 or so distinct CDR3 sequences, with approximately 30% as singletons. The sequencing here drew on PBMCs from the stem cell graft donor, taken from the stem cell graft. The receptor set was obtained from a human donor who donated a stem cell graft to a child with aplastic anemia. Both conserved end residues are trimmed from each CDR3.

V gene: TRBV9
J gene: TRBJ1-2
CDR3 protein: ASSVTGGNYGYT

V gene: TRBV4-3
J gene: TRBJ2-6
CDR3 protein: ASSQDSFRGFGANVLT

V gene: TRBV29-1
J gene: TRBJ1-1
CDR3 protein: SVGEAVVREAF

V gene: TRBV5-5
J gene: TRBJ1-1
CDR3 protein: ASSYYEDWNTEAF

V gene: TRBV6-6
J gene: TRBJ2-1
CDR3 protein: ASSVPLGNEQF

V gene: TRBV30
J gene: TRBJ1-6
CDR3 protein: AWSLGGSPLH

V gene: TRBV10-3
J gene: TRBJ2-1
CDR3 protein: AISEPVIWADLIIYNEQF

V gene: TRBV29-1
J gene: TRBJ1-1
CDR3 protein: SVKVTQGTEAF

V gene: TRBV28
J gene: TRBJ1-4
CDR3 protein: ASKPATNEKLF

V gene: TRBV7-2
J gene: TRBJ2-1
CDR3 protein: ASSLGMYGEQF

V gene: TRBV29-1
J gene: TRBJ2-2
CDR3 protein: SVLGNTGELF

V gene: TRBV12-3/TRBV12-4
J gene: TRBJ2-5
CDR3 protein: ASSSPGGRQETQY

V gene: TRBV7-9
J gene: TRBJ1-1
CDR3 protein: ASSLESPGAF

V gene: TRBV7-6
J gene: TRBJ2-3
CDR3 protein: VSSQGTDTQY

V gene: TRBV12-3/TRBV12-4
J gene: TRBJ1-5
CDR3 protein: ASSADRKAQH

V gene: TRBV30
J gene: TRBJ1-4
CDR3 protein: AWSPGGPNEKLF

V gene: TRBV20-1
J gene: TRBJ1-2
CDR3 protein: SAKWTGGDYGYT

V gene: TRBV5-6
J gene: TRBJ2-4
CDR3 protein: ASSSAIAGGEVENIQY

V gene: TRBV29-1
J gene: TRBJ2-1
CDR3 protein: SVEGREGLYNEQF

V gene: TRBV12-3/TRBV12-4
J gene: TRBJ1-1
CDR3 protein: ASSLSSGGNTEAF

V gene: TRBV20-1
J gene: TRBJ2-1
CDR3 protein: SAGRGLAGYNEQF

V gene: TRBV30
J gene: TRBJ1-1
CDR3 protein: AWSVRRAAGAEAF

V gene: TRBV6-5
J gene: TRBJ2-5
CDR3 protein: ASSYESTRTGTQY

V gene: TRBV21-1
J gene: TRBJ2-1
CDR3 protein: ASSKAAVGVYNEQF

V gene: TRBV2
J gene: TRBJ1-5
CDR3 protein: ASRATDNQPQH

V gene: TRBV6-1
J gene: TRBJ2-7
CDR3 protein: ASPDRGRNEQY

V gene: TRBV2
J gene: TRBJ1-5
CDR3 protein: ASSRRDRGPFSNQPQH

V gene: TRBV10-3
J gene: TRBJ2-1
CDR3 protein: AISETYNEQF

V gene: TRBV18
J gene: TRBJ2-7
CDR3 protein: ASSPGTVGEQY

V gene: TRBV20-1
J gene: TRBJ1-5
CDR3 protein: SALRGDSNQPQH

V gene: TRBV7-2
J gene: TRBJ1-1
CDR3 protein: ASSWGKNTEAF

V gene: TRBV20-1
J gene: TRBJ1-5
CDR3 protein: SANTGAQPQH

V gene: TRBV5-5
J gene: TRBJ2-5
CDR3 protein: ASSLAGRGIETQY

V gene: TRBV5-1
J gene: TRBJ1-3
CDR3 protein: ASSLVTGSGNTIY

V gene: TRBV27
J gene: TRBJ1-5
CDR3 protein: ASSPGQGIGGNRPQH

V gene: TRBV4-3
J gene: TRBJ1-2
CDR3 protein: ASSQVPGGRGYT

V gene: TRBV7-9
J gene: TRBJ2-7
CDR3 protein: ASSSPGEKAYEQY

V gene: TRBV27
J gene: TRBJ2-7
CDR3 protein: ASSPGTSGRSYEQY

V gene: TRBV7-9
J gene: TRBJ1-1
CDR3 protein: ASNTRGRGEAF

V gene: TRBV12-3/TRBV12-4
J gene: TRBJ2-3
CDR3 protein: ASSWSGGADTQY